Sequencing of this TCR beta chain was carried out in a study of shared clonotypes between healthy human individuals. Division of CD4+ cells produced a CD45RA+ naive subset and a CD45RA-negative memory subset. Findings and limits, study-wide: When compared with the clonotypes that were shared by all four sorted-subset donors, the non-shared clonotypes turned out to have lower generation probabilities. Richness estimates generally favored naive over memory subsets.

Remarks on this clone: Its specificity is unknown.

Some clones are missing from TCRdb's copy, which holds only in-frame ones; the method was immunoSEQ multiplex PCR. The sample includes over a million clones, approximately 80% of them seen just once. CDR3 size: 20 residues. J was trimmed by 1 base and V by 4 bases; bases with no gene match: 17. Per the germline V gene, CDR1 is SGHNT and CDR2 is YYREEE (reference sequence). Sequenced material: memory CD4+ T cells from PBMCs. The subset denotes: CD45RA-negative fraction. The receptor was isolated from a man younger than 35 in good health. Some clones in this sample may be carry-over from other donors' samples. The V gene is TRBV5-4, the J gene TRBJ2-2; 9 bases agree with TRBD2. The CDR3 coding sequence is TGTGCCAGCAGCCCGCCTAGTTTTGTGTTAGCGGGAGAGAACACCGGGGAGCTGTTTTTT. Residues: CASSPPSFVLAGENTGELFF.